This entry lists 24 T cell receptor beta chains sequenced from one sample in a study of blood T cell repertoires in COVID-19. Sequenced by immunoSEQ multiplex PCR; TCRdb stores in-frame clones only, minus some. The data show about 250,000 clones, 86% seen once. Sequenced material: peripheral blood. The source of these receptors is a woman aged 80 or over with COVID-19, enrolled during active disease.

The chain couples TRBV27 to TRBJ2-2; 7 bases are a match to TRBD2. CDR1 and CDR2 from the germline V gene are MNHEY and SMNVEV (reference sequence). J lost 4 bases, V lost 6 bases, and 11 bases had no gene match. This CDR3 has 16 residues. This chain's CDR3 is CASRSGGLTSTGELFF. The CDR3 DNA follows: TGTGCCAGCAGGTCGGGGGGACTCACATCCACCGGGGAGCTGTTTTTT.

The chain carries TRBV6-5 and TRBJ1-4; D perhaps matches TRBD1 (5 bases). V gave up 3 bases and J gave up 4 bases, with 12 bases separating them. Germline V CDR1 and CDR2: MNHEY, SVGAGI. CDR3 length equals 15 residues. The chain's CDR3 is CASSYISGGNEKLFF. In nucleotides, the CDR3 is TGTGCCAGCAGTTATATTAGCGGGGGTAATGAAAAACTGTTTTTT.

This clone was seen a single time. The gene calls are TRBV2 and TRBJ1-1, with TRBD1 matching 7 bases. Trimming at V came to 6 bases and at J to 6 bases, leaving 7 bases not matched to a gene. The V gene's germline CDR1 is SNHLY and CDR2 FYNNEI. The CDR3 has 13 amino acids. Here the CDR3 reads CASRRDSLSEAFF. The DNA for the CDR3 is TGTGCCAGCAGGCGGGACAGCCTATCTGAAGCTTTCTTT.

This rearrangement joins TRBV5-8 to TRBJ1-5, with 8 bases fitting TRBD1. V lost 6 bases, J lost 6 bases, and 8 bases stayed unmatched. The CDR3 spans 14 residues. Looked up from germline, CDR1 is SGHTS and CDR2 is YDEGEE. The CDR3 nucleotides are TGTGCCAGCACCCGGGGACAGGCGGTTCAGCCCCAGCATTTT. It is translated as CASTRGQAVQPQHF.

The chain is built from TRBV19 and TRBJ1-2; 7 bases fit TRBD1. CDR1 and CDR2 from the germline V gene are LNHDA and SQIVND (reference sequence). Trimming at V came to 3 bases and at J to 4 bases, leaving 2 bases not matched to a gene. The CDR3 covers 13 residues. In DNA, the CDR3 is TGTGCCAGTAGTATGAGACAGGGCTATGGCTACACCTTC. Its translation is CASSMRQGYGYTF.

The chain employs TRBV18 and TRBJ2-5; TRBD1 matches at 10 bases. V dropped 3 bases and J dropped 5; count of bases not matched to a gene: 6. The CDR3 extends over 15 amino acids. Germline V gives CDR1 KGHSH, CDR2 LQKENI. The chain's CDR3 is CASSPLGDRGETQYF. Written as DNA, the CDR3 is TGTGCCAGCTCACCCCTCGGGGACAGGGGTGAGACCCAGTACTTC.

The V and J genes are TRBV3-1 (or the pseudogene TRBV3-2) and TRBJ2-1; 9 bases are a match to TRBD1. Germline values: CDR1 LGHDT, CDR2 YNNKEL (reference sequence). This CDR3 contains 17 residues. Germline trimming cut 4 bases from V and 0 bases from J; bases unmatched to any gene: 7. As DNA, the CDR3 is TGTGCCAGCAGCCCGAGGGGACAGGGAAGCTCCTACAATGAGCAGTTCTTC. Amino acid sequence: CASSPRGQGSSYNEQFF.

The CDR3 is CASSRRGESTDTQYF. The CDR3 coding sequence is TGCGCCAGCAGCCGGCGGGGTGAGAGCACAGATACGCAGTATTTT. The V call is TRBV5-1, the J call TRBJ2-3, with D tentatively TRBD2 (6 bases). The germline gives CDR1 SGHRS, CDR2 YFSETQ. The V and J ends lost 4 bases and 0 bases respectively, with 12 bases between them. The CDR3 has 15 amino acids.

V is TRBV9 and J is TRBJ1-6, with D perhaps matching TRBD1 (5 bases). This CDR3 is 17 amino acids long. The V end lost 0 bases, the J end lost 10 bases, and 20 bases lay between the germline ends. CDR1 SGDLS and CDR2 YYNGEE come from the germline V gene. CDR3 nucleotides: TGTGCCAGCAGCGTAGGATCTGGGGCAGGGTCAGGGTCACCCCTCCACTTT. As protein: CASSVGSGAGSGSPLHF.

This clone has a single count. The chain has TRBV2 and TRBJ2-1; D is perhaps TRBD1 (5 bases). Trimming removed 2 bases at V and 4 bases at J, with 9 bases between. Per germline, CDR1 SNHLY and CDR2 FYNNEI. There are 14 residues in the CDR3. The CDR3 here is CASSEQGPYNEQFF. For the CDR3, the DNA is TGTGCCAGCAGTGAACAGGGTCCATACAATGAGCAGTTCTTC. Using reference TRBV2 and TRBJ2-1 for the parts outside the CDR3, the full variable domain is EPEVTQTPSHQVTQMGQEVILRCVPISNHLYFYWYRQILGQKVEFLVSFYNNEISEKSEIFDDQFSVERPDGSNFTLKIRSTKLEDSAMYFCASSEQGPYNEQFFGPGTRLTVL.

About this clone: Other DNA sequences from this sample encode an identical CDR3 as well. The rearrangement links TRBV5-1 to TRBJ2-2; 7 bases are shared with TRBD1. After removal of 4 bases from V and 0 bases from J, the junction contained 3 bases not matched to a gene. CDR3 size: 15 residues. Germline lookup yields CDR1 SGHRS and CDR2 YFSETQ. The CDR3 DNA reads TGCGCCAGCAGCCCGGGACAGCCGAACACCGGGGAGCTGTTTTTT. This encodes CASSPGQPNTGELFF. Using reference TRBV5-1 and TRBJ2-2 for the parts outside the CDR3, the full variable domain is KAGVTQTPRYLIKTRGQQVTLSCSPISGHRSVSWYQQTPGQGLQFLFEYFSETQRNKGNFPGRFSGRQFSNSRSEMNVSTLELGDSALYLCASSPGQPNTGELFFGEGSRLTVL.

The V call is TRBV4-3, the J call TRBJ2-3, with 9 bases aligning to TRBD2. CDR3 size: 16 residues. Germline V lookup: CDR1 LGHNA, CDR2 YSLEER. With 3 bases clipped from V and 4 bases from J, the junction kept 8 bases outside the gene matches. The CDR3 region has the DNA TGCGCCAGCAGCCAGGCCGTGCGGGGGGGTGCAGATACGCAGTATTTT. It is translated as CASSQAVRGGADTQYF.

The chain couples TRBV9 to TRBJ1-3; the D is unclear. Germline-derived CDR1 and CDR2 are SGDLS and YYNGEE. V lost 4 bases and J 1 base, leaving 9 bases between the germline ends. The CDR3 runs to 14 residues. For the CDR3, the DNA is TGTGCCAGCAGCCCCCTAGGATCTGGAAACACCATATATTTT. Protein product: CASSPLGSGNTIYF.

This chain connects TRBV5-6 to TRBJ2-3; D is possibly TRBD2 (5 bases). There are 17 residues in the CDR3. V lost 4 bases, J lost 0 bases, and 18 bases lay in between. The germline gives CDR1 SGHDT, CDR2 YYEEEE. In nucleotides, the CDR3 is TGTGCCAGCAGCCGGGGAATACAGATGACTAGCACAGATACGCAGTATTTT. Residues: CASSRGIQMTSTDTQYF.

The chain links TRBV29-1 to TRBJ1-2; D may be TRBD1 (5 bases). The CDR3 has 13 residues. Germline V gene sequence: CDR1 SQVTM, CDR2 ANQGSEA. The germline V and J ends were trimmed by 4 bases and 4 bases, with 13 bases remaining between them. CDR3 coding DNA: TGCAGCGTTGCCCAGGGAGGATCCTATGGCTACACCTTC. Translation gives CSVAQGGSYGYTF.

The rearrangement uses TRBV27 and TRBJ2-7; 11 bases match TRBD1. This CDR3 spans 16 amino acids. The V gene end was trimmed by 8 bases and the J gene end by 6 bases; junction bases not matched to a gene: 15. Germline values: CDR1 MNHEY, CDR2 SMNVEV (reference sequence). CDR3 residues: CASLLNGQGAPVEQYF. CDR3 DNA sequence: TGTGCCAGCCTTTTAAACGGACAGGGGGCCCCTGTCGAGCAGTACTTC.

The chain links TRBV24-1 to TRBJ2-3, with TRBD1 matching 8 bases. With 2 bases clipped from V and 4 bases from J, the junction kept 7 bases outside the gene matches. Germline V lookup: CDR1 KGHDR, CDR2 SFDVKD. This CDR3 contains 16 residues. The CDR3 DNA is TGTGCCACCAGTGATTCAGGACAGGGTATATCAGATACGCAGTATTTT. Translated: CATSDSGQGISDTQYF.

The chain couples TRBV28 to TRBJ1-2; D is possibly TRBD1 (6 bases). Trimming pared 7 bases from V and 8 bases from J, leaving 23 bases between. The CDR3 covers 15 residues. Germline CDR1 and CDR2: MDHEN and SYDVKM. The CDR3 region is CASNLPGQKGEGYTF. DNA of the CDR3: TGTGCCAGCAACCTACCCGGACAGAAGGGAGAGGGCTACACCTTC.

The rearrangement uses TRBV5-6 and TRBJ1-6, with 8 bases fitting TRBD1. The CDR3 contains 16 residues. J was trimmed by 7 bases and V by 2 bases; bases with no gene match: 8. The germline V gene encodes CDR1 SGHDT and CDR2 YYEEEE. CDR3 DNA: TGTGCCAGCAGCTTAGAGACAGGGGCGTGGAATTCACCCCTCCACTTT. It encodes CASSLETGAWNSPLHF. Supplemented by reference TRBV5-6 and TRBJ1-6, the full variable domain reads DAGVTQSPTHLIKTRGQQVTLRCSPKSGHDTVSWYQQALGQGPQFIFQYYEEEERQRGNFPDRFSGHQFPNYSSELNVNALLLGDSALYLCASSLETGAWNSPLHFGNGTRLTVT.

The chain uses TRBV18 and TRBJ2-7, with D possibly matching TRBD2 (5 bases). CDR3 length: 15 amino acids. Trimming stripped 6 bases from V and 4 bases from J, with 19 bases between. The germline CDR1 and CDR2 sequences are KGHSH and LQKENI. CDR3 loop: CASSRNGVTGYEQYF. CDR3 coding DNA: TGTGCCAGCTCCCGCAATGGAGTAACGGGGTACGAGCAGTACTTC. The full variable domain, with the rest looked up from reference TRBV18 and TRBJ2-7, is NAGVMQNPRHLVRRRGQEARLRCSPMKGHSHVYWYRQLPEEGLKFMVYLQKENIIDESGMPKERFSAEFPKEGPSILRIQQVVRGDSAAYFCASSRNGVTGYEQYFGPGTRLTVT.

The V call is TRBV5-4, the J call TRBJ1-2, with no clear D. Trimming stripped 4 bases from V and 0 bases from J, with 10 bases between. This CDR3 has 14 amino acids. Germline V CDR1 and CDR2: SGHNT, YYREEE (reference sequence). The CDR3 loop is CASSPGSSNYGYTF. In DNA form, the CDR3 reads TGTGCCAGCAGCCCCGGGTCCTCTAACTATGGCTACACCTTC. The full variable domain, in which reference TRBV5-4 and TRBJ1-2 provide the parts outside the CDR3, is ETGVTQSPTHLIKTRGQQVTLRCSSQSGHNTVSWYQQALGQGPQFIFQYYREEENGRGNFPPRFSGLQFPNYSSELNVNALELDDSALYLCASSPGSSNYGYTFGSGTRLTVV.

The chain is built from TRBV5-1 and TRBJ2-3; tentative D call: TRBD1 (5 bases). V was shortened by 4 bases and J by 4 bases, with 10 bases between the two germline ends. Germline CDR1 and CDR2: SGHRS and YFSETQ. This CDR3 comprises 13 residues. CDR3 nucleotides: TGCGCCAGCAGCCAACCAGGGTCAGATACGCAGTATTTT. Its protein product is CASSQPGSDTQYF.

The V gene is TRBV7-9, the J gene TRBJ2-7, with TRBD2 as a possible D gene (6 bases). This CDR3 is built from 13 residues. Trimming removed 3 bases from V and 5 bases from J, with 11 bases in between. Germline loops: CDR1 SEHNR, CDR2 FQNEAQ (reference sequence). CDR3 region: CASSFSGGNEQYV. DNA for the CDR3: TGTGCCAGCAGCTTTTCTGGGGGGAACGAGCAGTACGTC.

J is TRBJ1-1 and V is TRBV18; D is undetermined. There are 18 residues in the CDR3. Germline loops: CDR1 KGHSH, CDR2 LQKENI. V shed 1 base and J shed 5 bases, with 23 bases lying between them. The CDR3 DNA reads as TGTGCCAGCTCACCACGGGTAATTTGGAAGGGAGAGGCGACTGAAGCTTTCTTT. It is translated as CASSPRVIWKGEATEAFF.